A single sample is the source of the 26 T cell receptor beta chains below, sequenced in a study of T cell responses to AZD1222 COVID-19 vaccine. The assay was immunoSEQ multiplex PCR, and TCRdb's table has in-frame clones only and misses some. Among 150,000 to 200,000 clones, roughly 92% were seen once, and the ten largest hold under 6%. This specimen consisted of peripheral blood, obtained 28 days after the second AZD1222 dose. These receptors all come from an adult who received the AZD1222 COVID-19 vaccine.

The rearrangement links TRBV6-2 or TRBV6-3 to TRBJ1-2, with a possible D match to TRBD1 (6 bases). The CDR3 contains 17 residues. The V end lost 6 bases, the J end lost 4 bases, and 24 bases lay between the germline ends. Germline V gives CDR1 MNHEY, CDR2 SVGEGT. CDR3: CASSPTGGSRTSYGYTF. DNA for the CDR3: TGTGCCAGCAGCCCCACGGGGGGCTCCCGTACTAGCTATGGCTACACCTTC.

The CDR3, as DNA: TGTGCCAGTAGTTCATTTGGGAGACTAGCGGGAGGGCCGGGGGTCGCCTACAATGAGCAGTTCTTC. This gives the protein CASSSFGRLAGGPGVAYNEQFF. The V call is TRBV19, the J call TRBJ2-1; 14 bases are shared with TRBD2. Germline V gene lookup returns CDR1 LNHDA and CDR2 SQIVND (reference sequence). V was clipped by 5 bases and J by 2 bases; unmatched bases: 20. This CDR3 is built from 22 residues.

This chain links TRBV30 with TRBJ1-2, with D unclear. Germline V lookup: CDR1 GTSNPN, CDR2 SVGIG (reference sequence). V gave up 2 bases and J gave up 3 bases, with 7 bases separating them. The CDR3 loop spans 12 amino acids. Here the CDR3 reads CAWSPQDYGYTF. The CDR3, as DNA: TGTGCCTGGAGTCCGCAGGACTATGGCTACACCTTC.

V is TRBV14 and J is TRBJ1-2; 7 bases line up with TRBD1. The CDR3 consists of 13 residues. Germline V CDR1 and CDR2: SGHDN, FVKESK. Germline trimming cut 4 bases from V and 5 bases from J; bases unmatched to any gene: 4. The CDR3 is CASSRRQGYGYTF. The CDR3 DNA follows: TGTGCCAGCAGCCGTCGACAGGGATATGGCTACACCTTC.

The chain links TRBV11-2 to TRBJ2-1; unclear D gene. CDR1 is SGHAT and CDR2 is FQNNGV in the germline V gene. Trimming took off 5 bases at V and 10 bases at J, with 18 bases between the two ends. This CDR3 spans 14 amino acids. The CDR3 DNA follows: TGTGCCAGCAGCACAAGACCAGACGGGTACGAGCAGTTCTTC. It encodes CASSTRPDGYEQFF.

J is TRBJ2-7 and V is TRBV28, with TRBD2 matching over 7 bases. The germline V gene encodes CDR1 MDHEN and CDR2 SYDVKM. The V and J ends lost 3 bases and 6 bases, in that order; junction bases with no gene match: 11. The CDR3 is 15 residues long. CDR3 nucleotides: TGTGCCAGCAGTTTCAGCGGGGAGAGTTTTGGCGAGCAGTACTTC. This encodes CASSFSGESFGEQYF. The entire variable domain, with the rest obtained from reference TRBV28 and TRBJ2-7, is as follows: DVKVTQSSRYLVKRTGEKVFLECVQDMDHENMFWYRQDPGLGLRLIYFSYDVKMKEKGDIPEGYSVSREKKERFSLILESASTNQTSMYLCASSFSGESFGEQYFGPGTRLTVT.

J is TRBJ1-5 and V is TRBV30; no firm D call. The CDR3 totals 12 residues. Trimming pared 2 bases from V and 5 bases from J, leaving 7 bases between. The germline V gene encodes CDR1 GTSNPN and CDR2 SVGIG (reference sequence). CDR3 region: CAWSTLDQPQHF. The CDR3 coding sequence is TGTGCCTGGAGTACGTTAGATCAGCCCCAGCATTTT.

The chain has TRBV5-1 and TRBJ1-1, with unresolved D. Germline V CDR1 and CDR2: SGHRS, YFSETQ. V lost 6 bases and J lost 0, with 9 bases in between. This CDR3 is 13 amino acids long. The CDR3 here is CASMNNMNTEAFF. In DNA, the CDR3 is TGCGCCAGCATGAACAACATGAACACTGAAGCTTTCTTT.

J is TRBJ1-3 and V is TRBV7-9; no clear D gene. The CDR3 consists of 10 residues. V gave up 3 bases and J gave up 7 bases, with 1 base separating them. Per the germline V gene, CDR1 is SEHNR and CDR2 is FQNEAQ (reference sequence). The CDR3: CASSLNTIYF. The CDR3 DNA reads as TGTGCCAGCAGCTTGAACACCATATATTTT.

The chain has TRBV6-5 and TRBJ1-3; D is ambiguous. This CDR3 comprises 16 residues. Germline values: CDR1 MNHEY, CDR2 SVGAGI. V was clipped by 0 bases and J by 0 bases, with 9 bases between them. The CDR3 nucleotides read TGTGCCAGCAGTTACTCGACGGCGGACTCTGGAAACACCATATATTTT. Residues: CASSYSTADSGNTIYF.

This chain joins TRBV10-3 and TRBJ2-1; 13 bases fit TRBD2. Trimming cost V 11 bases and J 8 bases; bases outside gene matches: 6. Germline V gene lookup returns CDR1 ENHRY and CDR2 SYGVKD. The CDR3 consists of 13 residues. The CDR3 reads CAVGLAGVDEQFF. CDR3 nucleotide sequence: TGTGCCGTCGGACTAGCGGGAGTAGATGAGCAGTTCTTC.

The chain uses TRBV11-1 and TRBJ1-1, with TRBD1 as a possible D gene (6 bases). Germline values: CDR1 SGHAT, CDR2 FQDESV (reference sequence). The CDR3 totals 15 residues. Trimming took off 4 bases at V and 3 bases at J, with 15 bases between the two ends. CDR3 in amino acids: CASSSGAAGDTEAFF. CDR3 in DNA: TGTGCCAGCAGCTCCGGCGCCGCAGGGGACACTGAAGCTTTCTTT.

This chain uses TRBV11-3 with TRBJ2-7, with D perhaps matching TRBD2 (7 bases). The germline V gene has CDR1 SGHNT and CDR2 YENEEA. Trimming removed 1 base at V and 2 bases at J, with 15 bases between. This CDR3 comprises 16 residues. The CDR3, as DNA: TGTGCCAGCAGCTTAGGGGGGGGACACTCTCCCTACGAGCAGTACTTC. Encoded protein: CASSLGGGHSPYEQYF.

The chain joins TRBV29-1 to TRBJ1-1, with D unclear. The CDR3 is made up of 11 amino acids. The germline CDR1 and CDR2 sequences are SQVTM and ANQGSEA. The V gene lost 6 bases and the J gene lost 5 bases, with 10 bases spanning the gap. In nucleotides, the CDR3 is TGCAGCGTCGACCCGGGTACTGAAGCTTTCTTT. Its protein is CSVDPGTEAFF.

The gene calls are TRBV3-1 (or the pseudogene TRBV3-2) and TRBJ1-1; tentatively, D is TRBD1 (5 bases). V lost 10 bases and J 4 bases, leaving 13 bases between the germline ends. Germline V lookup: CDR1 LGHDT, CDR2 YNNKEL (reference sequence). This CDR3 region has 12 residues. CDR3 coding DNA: TGTGCCACCCAGGGAGATTCCACTGAAGCTTTCTTT. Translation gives CATQGDSTEAFF.

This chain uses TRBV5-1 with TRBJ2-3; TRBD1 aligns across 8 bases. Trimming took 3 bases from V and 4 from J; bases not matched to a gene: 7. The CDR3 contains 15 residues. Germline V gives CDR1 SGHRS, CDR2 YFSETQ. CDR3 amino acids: CASSSIGTGPDTQYF. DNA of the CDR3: TGCGCCAGCAGCTCAATCGGGACAGGACCAGATACGCAGTATTTT.

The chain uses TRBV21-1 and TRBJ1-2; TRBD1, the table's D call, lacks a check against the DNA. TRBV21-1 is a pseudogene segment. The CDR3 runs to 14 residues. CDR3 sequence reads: CASIPGQGYYGYTF. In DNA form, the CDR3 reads TGTGCCAGCATCCCGGGACAGGGATACTATGGCTACACCTTC.

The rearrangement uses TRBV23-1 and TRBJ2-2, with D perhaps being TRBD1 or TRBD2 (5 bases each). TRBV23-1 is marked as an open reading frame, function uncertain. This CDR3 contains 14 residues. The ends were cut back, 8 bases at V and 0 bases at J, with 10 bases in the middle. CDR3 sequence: CASVGTANTGELFF. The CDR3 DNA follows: TGCGCCAGCGTGGGGACGGCGAACACCGGGGAGCTGTTTTTT.

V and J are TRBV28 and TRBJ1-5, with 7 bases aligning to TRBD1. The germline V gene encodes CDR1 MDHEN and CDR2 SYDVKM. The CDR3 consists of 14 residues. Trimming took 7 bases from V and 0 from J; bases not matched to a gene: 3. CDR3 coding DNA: TGTGCCAGCACGGGACAGAATAGCAATCAGCCCCAGCATTTT. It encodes CASTGQNSNQPQHF.

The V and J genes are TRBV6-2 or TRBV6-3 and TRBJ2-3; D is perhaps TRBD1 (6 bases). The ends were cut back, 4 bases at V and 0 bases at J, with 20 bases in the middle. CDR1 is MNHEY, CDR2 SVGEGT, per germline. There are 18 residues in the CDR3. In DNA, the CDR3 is TGTGCCAGCAGTTGGATCTCCGGGACAAAACCTAGCACAGATACGCAGTATTTT. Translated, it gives CASSWISGTKPSTDTQYF.

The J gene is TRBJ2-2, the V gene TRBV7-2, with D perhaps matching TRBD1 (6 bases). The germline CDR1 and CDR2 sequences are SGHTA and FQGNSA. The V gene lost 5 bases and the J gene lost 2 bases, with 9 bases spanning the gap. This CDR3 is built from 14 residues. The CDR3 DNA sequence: TGTGCCAGCAGCGAGGGGGACAACACCGGGGAGCTGTTTTTT. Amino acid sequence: CASSEGDNTGELFF.

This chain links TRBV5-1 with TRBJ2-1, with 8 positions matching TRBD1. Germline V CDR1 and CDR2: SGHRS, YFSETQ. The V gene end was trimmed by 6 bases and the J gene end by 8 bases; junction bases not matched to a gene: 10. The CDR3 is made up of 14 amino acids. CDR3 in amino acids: CASTNGQGWDEQFF. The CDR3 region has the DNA TGCGCCAGCACCAACGGACAGGGATGGGATGAGCAGTTCTTC.

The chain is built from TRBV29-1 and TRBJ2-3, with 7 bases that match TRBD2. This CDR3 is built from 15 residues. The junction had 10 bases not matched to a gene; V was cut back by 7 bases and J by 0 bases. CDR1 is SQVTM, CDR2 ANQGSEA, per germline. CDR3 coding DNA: TGCAGCGCCCTCCCGCCGGGGGGTAGCACAGATACGCAGTATTTT. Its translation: CSALPPGGSTDTQYF.

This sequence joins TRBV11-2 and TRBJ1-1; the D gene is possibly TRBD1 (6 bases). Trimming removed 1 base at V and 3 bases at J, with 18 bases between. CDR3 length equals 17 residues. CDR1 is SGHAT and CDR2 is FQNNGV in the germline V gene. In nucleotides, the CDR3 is TGTGCCAGCAGCTTAGGACGGGGGGGGCTGAGGGACACTGAAGCTTTCTTT. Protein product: CASSLGRGGLRDTEAFF. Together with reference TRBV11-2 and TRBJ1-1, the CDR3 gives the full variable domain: EAGVAQSPRYKIIEKRQSVAFWCNPISGHATLYWYQQILGQGPKLLIQFQNNGVVDDSQLPKDRFSAERLKGVDSTLKIQPAKLEDSAVYLCASSLGRGGLRDTEAFFGQGTRLTVV.

The CDR3 spells CASSQEHSGNTIYF. In nucleotides, the CDR3 is TGCGCCAGCAGCCAAGAACACTCTGGAAACACCATATATTTT. V usage is TRBV4-3 and J usage is TRBJ1-3, with D uncertain. There are 14 residues in the CDR3. With 0 bases removed from V and 0 bases from J, the gap between germline ends came to 3 bases. CDR1 is LGHNA, CDR2 YSLEER, per germline.

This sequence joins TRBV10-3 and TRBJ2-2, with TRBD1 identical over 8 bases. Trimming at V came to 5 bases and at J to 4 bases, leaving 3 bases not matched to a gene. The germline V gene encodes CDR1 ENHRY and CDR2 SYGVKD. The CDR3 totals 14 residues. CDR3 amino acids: CAISQGAGTGELFF. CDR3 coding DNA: TGTGCCATCAGTCAGGGGGCCGGCACCGGGGAGCTGTTTTTT.